Each of the 25 T cell receptor beta chains below was sequenced from the same sample in a study of blood T cell repertoires in COVID-19. Only in-frame clones appear in the TCRdb table, and some are missing; sequencing was by immunoSEQ multiplex PCR. The sample yields 320,000 or so clones, about 87% seen once. Material for sequencing was PBMCs or T cells enriched from blood (not recorded which). The receptors stem from a man aged 30-40 years who had recovered from COVID-19.

This clone was counted at least ten times. At the DNA level, this CDR3 is encoded by other sequences in the same sample as well. V and J are TRBV28 and TRBJ2-5; 7 nucleotides match TRBD2. V lost 6 bases, J lost 2 bases, and 9 bases stayed unmatched. Germline V gene data show CDR1 as MDHEN and CDR2 as SYDVKM. The CDR3 consists of 15 residues. Written as DNA, the CDR3 is TGTGCCAGCAGCCCCCTAGCGGTACCACAAGAGACCCAGTACTTC. Translation gives CASSPLAVPQETQYF.

The genes are TRBV6-5 and TRBJ2-2, with D maybe TRBD1 (5 bases). The V and J ends lost 6 bases and 2 bases respectively, with 10 bases between them. This CDR3 has 14 residues. The germline CDR1 and CDR2 sequences are MNHEY and SVGAGI. In DNA form, the CDR3 reads TGTGCCAGCAGAGGGGCCCCAAACACCGGGGAGCTGTTTTTT. The encoded protein is CASRGAPNTGELFF.

This clone has a single count. The rearrangement links TRBV6-2 or TRBV6-3 to TRBJ1-2; 7 bases map to TRBD1. Germline CDR1 MNHEY, CDR2 SVGEGT. The CDR3 covers 12 residues. Trimming took 6 bases from V and 4 from J; bases not matched to a gene: 2. This CDR3 reads CASSGQVYGYTF. CDR3 sequence (DNA): TGTGCCAGCAGCGGACAGGTCTATGGCTACACCTTC.

The CDR3 sequence is CASSPGLATGELFF. The CDR3 DNA sequence: TGTGCCAGCAGCCCCGGACTAGCGACCGGGGAGCTGTTTTTT. The chain combines TRBV7-2 with TRBJ2-2, with 9 bases lining up with TRBD2. Germline V gene sequence: CDR1 SGHTA, CDR2 FQGNSA. This CDR3 contains 14 residues. V lost 5 bases, J lost 5 bases, and 3 bases stayed unmatched.

The chain recombines TRBV6-5 with TRBJ1-5; 7 bases are shared with TRBD1. Unmatched junction bases numbered 2, after V lost 6 bases and J lost 3 bases. The CDR3 consists of 13 residues. The V gene's germline CDR1 is MNHEY and CDR2 SVGAGI. CDR3 sequence reads: CASRTGNNQPQHF. The DNA for the CDR3 is TGTGCCAGCAGGACAGGGAACAATCAGCCCCAGCATTTT.

This sequence joins TRBV7-8 and TRBJ2-7; 7 bases match TRBD1. V gave up 4 bases and J gave up 1 base; unmatched junction bases: 13. The CDR3 runs 17 residues. In germline, CDR1 is SGHVS, CDR2 FQNEAQ. CDR3: CASSSQRGQRGSYEQYF. The CDR3 nucleotides read TGTGCCAGCAGCTCCCAGAGGGGACAGAGGGGGTCCTACGAGCAGTACTTC.

The rearrangement links TRBV2 to TRBJ1-5; the match to TRBD1 covers 12 bases. After removal of 4 bases from V and 3 bases from J, the junction contained 4 bases not matched to a gene. CDR1 is SNHLY, CDR2 FYNNEI, per germline. The CDR3 is 16 amino acids. The CDR3 sequence is CASSVGQGANNQPQHF. CDR3 nucleotide sequence: TGTGCCAGCAGTGTGGGACAGGGGGCTAACAATCAGCCCCAGCATTTT.

In regard to this clone: The sample carries other DNA sequences with the same CDR3. The J gene is TRBJ1-5, the V gene TRBV5-1, with D uncertain. The CDR3 totals 14 residues. V lost 0 bases and J 4 bases, leaving 8 bases between the germline ends. Germline lookup yields CDR1 SGHRS and CDR2 YFSETQ. The CDR3 bases are TGCGCCAGCAGCTTGGGGGCTGGTAATCAGCCCCAGCATTTT. Its translation: CASSLGAGNQPQHF.

The sample holds one count of this clone. The rearrangement links TRBV7-8 to TRBJ1-1, with 9 nucleotides matching TRBD1. The germline CDR1 and CDR2 sequences are SGHVS and FQNEAQ. There are 17 residues in the CDR3. Losses at the gene ends were 5 bases for V and 0 bases for J; bases not matched to a gene: 10. The CDR3 DNA is TGTGCCAGCAGCCCGGGGACAGGGTATCTAGTGAACACTGAAGCTTTCTTT. This gives the protein CASSPGTGYLVNTEAFF. The whole variable domain, filled in from reference TRBV7-8 and TRBJ1-1, reads GAGVSQSPRYKVAKRGQDVALRCDPISGHVSLFWYQQALGQGPEFLTYFQNEAQLDKSGLPSDRFFAERPEGSVSTLKIQRTQQEDSAVYLCASSPGTGYLVNTEAFFGQGTRLTVV.

J is TRBJ2-5 and V is TRBV10-3; 10 bases agree with TRBD1. Germline V gene sequence: CDR1 ENHRY, CDR2 SYGVKD. J was trimmed by 2 bases and V by 4 bases; bases with no gene match: 10. The CDR3 covers 17 residues. The CDR3 region has the DNA TGTGCCATCAGTGTACTCGGGACAGGGGAGGGGCAAGAGACCCAGTACTTC. Residues: CAISVLGTGEGQETQYF.

V gene TRBV10-3 combines with J gene TRBJ2-5, with 7 bases fitting TRBD1. V was clipped by 5 bases and J by 1 base; unmatched bases: 1. The V gene's germline CDR1 is ENHRY and CDR2 SYGVKD. The CDR3 consists of 13 residues. The CDR3 spells CAISWDSQETQYF. The CDR3, as DNA: TGTGCCATCAGTTGGGACAGCCAAGAGACCCAGTACTTC.

The V call is TRBV15, the J call TRBJ2-7; 9 bases map to TRBD1. The V gene end was trimmed by 0 bases and the J gene end by 3 bases; junction bases not matched to a gene: 6. Germline V gene sequence: CDR1 LNHNV, CDR2 YYDKDF (reference sequence). The CDR3 extends over 16 amino acids. CDR3 in DNA: TGTGCCACCAGCAGAGATCCCGGGACAGGGTTCTACGAGCAGTACTTC. It encodes CATSRDPGTGFYEQYF.

DNA of the CDR3: TGCGCCAGCAGTGCTGCAGGGGACCATCAGCCCCAGCATTTT. Its protein product is CASSAAGDHQPQHF. The chain has TRBV10-1 and TRBJ1-5, with a weak D call TRBD1 (6 bases). Germline CDR1 reads WNHNN; CDR2 reads SYGVQD (reference sequence). The V end lost 4 bases, the J end lost 5 bases, and 12 bases lay between the germline ends. The CDR3 is made up of 14 amino acids.

The chain links TRBV3-1 (or the pseudogene TRBV3-2) to TRBJ2-3; D call uncertain. V was trimmed by 0 bases and J by 9 bases, leaving 10 bases between them. This CDR3 is 13 amino acids long. Per the germline V gene, CDR1 is LGHDT and CDR2 is YNNKEL (reference sequence). CDR3 sequence reads: CASSQEVARTQYF. The CDR3 DNA sequence: TGTGCCAGCAGCCAAGAAGTGGCTAGAACGCAGTATTTT.

The count of this clone is one. This chain connects TRBV27 to TRBJ1-4, with a tentative D call TRBD1 (5 bases). Germline V gives CDR1 MNHEY, CDR2 SMNVEV (reference sequence). The CDR3 is made up of 15 amino acids. With 4 bases removed from V and 8 bases from J, the gap between germline ends came to 17 bases. This CDR3 is CASSSAGVGREKLFF. CDR3 DNA: TGTGCCAGCAGTTCTGCGGGGGTGGGGAGGGAAAAACTGTTTTTT. The full variable domain, its missing parts supplied by reference TRBV27 and TRBJ1-4, is EAQVTQNPRYLITVTGKKLTVTCSQNMNHEYMSWYRQDPGLGLRQIYYSMNVEVTDKGDVPEGYKVSRKEKRNFPLILESPSPNQTSLYFCASSSAGVGREKLFFGSGTQLSVL.

This rearrangement joins TRBV10-3 to TRBJ1-2, with 9 bases matching TRBD1. After removal of 6 bases from V and 8 bases from J, the junction contained 7 bases not matched to a gene. The CDR3 contains 13 residues. Germline V lookup: CDR1 ENHRY, CDR2 SYGVKD. In DNA, the CDR3 is TGTGCCATCAGCCCACAGGGGGCGCGAGGCTACACCTTC. Protein product: CAISPQGARGYTF.

This chain joins TRBV2 and TRBJ2-1, with 11 bases aligning to TRBD2. Germline values: CDR1 SNHLY, CDR2 FYNNEI. This CDR3 is built from 14 residues. Losses at the gene ends were 8 bases for V and 9 bases for J; bases not matched to a gene: 9. DNA for the CDR3: TGTGCCAGCGAGAGCCTAGCGGGGGGCGGTGAGCAGTTCTTC. Encoded protein: CASESLAGGGEQFF.

The rearrangement joins TRBV2 to TRBJ2-2, with D possibly matching TRBD2 (5 bases). This CDR3 is built from 14 residues. CDR1 is SNHLY and CDR2 is FYNNEI in the germline V gene. Trimming stripped 5 bases from V and 5 bases from J, with 12 bases between. CDR3 residues: CASSKATGTGELFF. The CDR3, as DNA: TGTGCCAGCAGTAAGGCTACGGGGACCGGGGAGCTGTTTTTT.

The chain uses TRBV3-1 (or the pseudogene TRBV3-2) and TRBJ2-1; no clear D. This CDR3 has 15 amino acids. V lost 3 bases to trimming and J lost 4 bases, with 13 bases between them. The germline V gene encodes CDR1 LGHDT and CDR2 YNNKEL (reference sequence). CDR3 sequence reads: CASSQGSLNYNEQFF. The CDR3, as DNA: TGTGCCAGCAGCCAGGGCAGCCTGAATTACAATGAGCAGTTCTTC.

The chain is built from TRBV19 and TRBJ2-3; 12 bases align to TRBD2. Germline V gene sequence: CDR1 LNHDA, CDR2 SQIVND (reference sequence). The CDR3 contains 16 residues. J gave up 5 bases and V 5 bases, and 8 bases lay outside the gene matches. The CDR3 is CASSLSSGGAGDTQYF. The CDR3 DNA sequence: TGTGCCAGTAGTCTATCTAGCGGGGGGGCGGGAGATACGCAGTATTTT. The complete variable domain, with remaining parts taken from reference TRBV19 and TRBJ2-3, reads DGGITQSPKYLFRKEGQNVTLSCEQNLNHDAMYWYRQDPGQGLRLIYYSQIVNDFQKGDIAEGYSVSREKKESFPLTVTSAQKNPTAFYLCASSLSSGGAGDTQYFGPGTRLTVL.

This clone occurred many times. This rearrangement joins TRBV28 to TRBJ1-3; D uncertain. Trimming removed 7 bases at V and 2 bases at J, with 12 bases between. Germline V gene data show CDR1 as MDHEN and CDR2 as SYDVKM. This CDR3 region has 14 residues. The CDR3 bases are TGTGCCAGCATGGTTACAGAAGCTGGAAACACCATATATTTT. Protein sequence: CASMVTEAGNTIYF.

J is TRBJ1-2 and V is TRBV6-5, with TRBD1 matching over 8 bases. The V gene's germline CDR1 is MNHEY and CDR2 SVGAGI. The CDR3 spans 13 residues. V lost 0 bases, J lost 7 bases, and 1 base stayed unmatched. The DNA of the CDR3 is TGTGCCAGCAGTTACTCGACAGGGGTTGGCTACACCTTC. It yields the protein CASSYSTGVGYTF.

This rearrangement joins TRBV7-9 to TRBJ2-7; D might be TRBD2 (5 bases). Germline V gene lookup returns CDR1 SEHNR and CDR2 FQNEAQ (reference sequence). This CDR3 is 13 amino acids long. Trimming took off 5 bases at V and 2 bases at J, with 10 bases between the two ends. The CDR3 protein is CASSPGVAYEQYF. In nucleotides, the CDR3 is TGTGCCAGCAGCCCCGGGGTGGCCTACGAGCAGTACTTC.

The J gene is TRBJ2-7, the V gene TRBV5-4; 9 bases map to TRBD1. CDR1 is SGHNT and CDR2 is YYREEE in the germline V gene (reference sequence). The CDR3 is 16 residues long. The V gene end was trimmed by 0 bases and the J gene end by 7 bases; junction bases not matched to a gene: 11. The CDR3 protein is CASSLDVGTGLWEQYF. CDR3 nucleotide sequence: TGTGCCAGCAGCTTGGATGTAGGGACAGGGCTTTGGGAGCAGTACTTC.

The rearrangement links TRBV4-1 to TRBJ2-7; D call uncertain. Germline V gene data show CDR1 as MGHRA and CDR2 as YSYEKL. Trimming stripped 5 bases from V and 3 bases from J, with 11 bases between. This CDR3 has 13 amino acids. The CDR3: CASSAWRVYEQYF. In DNA form, the CDR3 reads TGCGCCAGCAGCGCATGGAGAGTCTACGAGCAGTACTTC.